The 11 T cell receptor beta chains given below trace back to one sample, sequenced in a study of cytomegalovirus exposure and HLA in healthy donors. With 60 Vbeta and 13 Jbeta primers, the PCR was carried out. Repertoires were generated with immunoSEQ multiplex PCR, while TCRdb's copy carries only in-frame clones and drops some. Of over 150,000 clones in the sample, 84% were seen once. Specimen: PBMCs. Every receptor here comes from a girl aged 10 to 17 in good health and CMV-seropositive.

This CDR3 is CASSLLGGARGYTF. The CDR3 DNA is TGTGCCAGCAGCTTATTGGGAGGGGCCAGAGGCTACACCTTC. This rearrangement joins TRBV11-2 to TRBJ1-2; tentative D call: TRBD1 (5 bases). The CDR3 runs to 14 residues. V gave up 2 bases and J gave up 8 bases, with 15 bases separating them. Germline V gene lookup returns CDR1 SGHAT and CDR2 FQNNGV.

V is TRBV7-6 and J is TRBJ1-1; 7 bases line up with TRBD1. The CDR3 length is 15 residues. After removal of 2 bases from V and 3 bases from J, the junction contained 6 bases not matched to a gene. Germline V gives CDR1 SGHVS, CDR2 FNYEAQ. The CDR3 bases are TGTGCCAGCAGCTTAAACAGGGGAGGTGACACTGAAGCTTTCTTT. Encoded protein: CASSLNRGGDTEAFF.

J is TRBJ2-1 and V is TRBV5-1; perhaps TRBD2 as D (5 bases). The germline gives CDR1 SGHRS, CDR2 YFSETQ. The germline V and J ends were trimmed by 3 bases and 5 bases, with 9 bases remaining between them. The CDR3 contains 13 residues. The CDR3: CASSSSGDNEQFF. CDR3 nucleotide sequence: TGCGCCAGCAGCTCCAGCGGAGACAATGAGCAGTTCTTC.

V and J are TRBV29-1 and TRBJ1-1; D is unclear. Germline-derived CDR1 and CDR2 are SQVTM and ANQGSEA. The CDR3 totals 14 residues. V was cut by 4 bases and J by 3 bases, with 15 bases left in between. The CDR3 spells CSVVLAGKHTEAFF. The CDR3 nucleotides read TGCAGCGTTGTCTTAGCGGGTAAGCACACTGAAGCTTTCTTT.

A word on this clone: Its ends do not fully match the called genes, so a read error is possible. V is TRBV2 and J is TRBJ2-6, with 7 bases that match TRBD1. The CDR3 is 18 residues long. Germline CDR1 SNHLY, CDR2 FYNNEI. The DNA of the CDR3 is TGTGCCAGCAGCAACCCCCGAGAGGGGGCCTCTGGGGCCAACGGCCTGACTTTC. Protein product: CASSNPREGASGANGLTF.

The chain employs TRBV19 and TRBJ2-7; no clear D gene. Germline V gene data show CDR1 as LNHDA and CDR2 as SQIVND (reference sequence). The V and J ends lost 3 bases and 1 base respectively, with 7 bases between them. There are 13 residues in the CDR3. CDR3 coding DNA: TGTGCCAGTAGTATGTCCTTATCCTACGAGCAGTACTTC. It yields the protein CASSMSLSYEQYF.

The chain combines TRBV2 with TRBJ1-4; D remains ambiguous. Germline V gives CDR1 SNHLY, CDR2 FYNNEI. This CDR3 has 14 residues. V lost 10 bases and J 4 bases, leaving 16 bases between the germline ends. CDR3 in amino acids: CATHRGGGNEKLFF. The CDR3 region has the DNA TGTGCCACCCACCGGGGAGGCGGTAATGAAAAACTGTTTTTT.

The V call is TRBV7-9, the J call TRBJ1-5; the D is unclear. Trimming removed 2 bases from V and 0 bases from J, with 14 bases in between. The CDR3 is made up of 17 amino acids. Germline V lookup: CDR1 SEHNR, CDR2 FQNEAQ (reference sequence). CDR3 residues: CASSLTFAQYSNQPQHF. For the CDR3, the DNA is TGTGCCAGCAGCTTAACGTTCGCTCAGTATAGCAATCAGCCCCAGCATTTT.

The chain carries TRBV9 and TRBJ2-5; 8 nucleotides line up with TRBD2. The CDR3 runs 14 residues. J gave up 2 bases and V 3 bases, and 3 bases lay outside the gene matches. Germline assignment: CDR1 SGDLS and CDR2 YYNGEE. The CDR3 bases are TGTGCCAGCAGCGAGTCGGGGGGGCAAGAGACCCAGTACTTC. It encodes CASSESGGQETQYF.

The V call is TRBV5-1, the J call TRBJ2-5; 16 bases line up with TRBD2. CDR3 length: 18 amino acids. V shed 4 bases and J 5 bases; nucleotides not matched to a gene: 11. The germline gives CDR1 SGHRS, CDR2 YFSETQ. The CDR3 spells CASSPTGTSGGAGETQYF. The CDR3 DNA is TGCGCCAGCAGCCCCACCGGGACTAGCGGGGGGGCGGGCGAGACCCAGTACTTC.

The genes are TRBV6-5 and TRBJ2-7; D gene uncertain. V dropped 4 bases and J dropped 0 bases, with 4 bases sitting between them. This CDR3 has 12 residues. The germline gives CDR1 MNHEY, CDR2 SVGAGI. The CDR3 protein is CASSLDSYEQYF. For the CDR3, the DNA is TGTGCCAGCAGTTTAGACTCCTACGAGCAGTACTTC.